The clone carrying this T cell receptor (beta chain) turned up a few times. Its cognate antigen is unknown. This specimen comes from a study of cytomegalovirus exposure and HLA in healthy donors. Study-wide results and limits: From TCR beta sequences, most subjects' HLA-A and HLA-B alleles were reportedly predicted accurately.

Both 60 Vbeta primers and 13 Jbeta primers went into the PCR. Clones were read by immunoSEQ multiplex PCR, and TCRdb kept only the in-frame ones, dropping some. The table lists about 140,000 clones, approximately 82% of them singletons, with about 11% in the top ten. V lost 4 bases to trimming and J lost 7 bases; unmatched junction nucleotides: 7. Germline CDR1 SGHKS, CDR2 YYEKEE (reference sequence). The CDR3 totals 15 residues. Source material: PBMCs. The clonotype comes from a man aged 18 to 30 in good health and CMV-seropositive. The J gene is TRBJ1-4, the V gene TRBV5-5; the match to TRBD1 covers 10 bases. CDR3 bases: TGTGCCAGCAGCGTCCGACAGGGGGCGTCTGAAAAACTGTTTTTT. Translating it yields CASSVRQGASEKLFF.